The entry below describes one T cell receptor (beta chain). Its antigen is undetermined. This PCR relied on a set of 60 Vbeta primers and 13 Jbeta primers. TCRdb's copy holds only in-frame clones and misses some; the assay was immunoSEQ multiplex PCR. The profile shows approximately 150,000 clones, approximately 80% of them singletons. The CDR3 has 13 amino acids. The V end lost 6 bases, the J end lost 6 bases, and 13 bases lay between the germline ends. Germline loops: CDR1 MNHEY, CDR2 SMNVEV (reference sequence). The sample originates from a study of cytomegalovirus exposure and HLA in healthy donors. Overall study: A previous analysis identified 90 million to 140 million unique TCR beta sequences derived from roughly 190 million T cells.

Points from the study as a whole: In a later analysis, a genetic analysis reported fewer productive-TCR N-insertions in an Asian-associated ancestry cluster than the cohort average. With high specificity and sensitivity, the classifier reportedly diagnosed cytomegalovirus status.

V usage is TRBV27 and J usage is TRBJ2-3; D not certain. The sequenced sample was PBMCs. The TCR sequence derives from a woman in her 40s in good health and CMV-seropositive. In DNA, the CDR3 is TGTGCCAGCAGCTCCTGGAGTGGCGATACGCAGTATTTT. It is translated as CASSSWSGDTQYF.